The entry that follows covers one T cell receptor (beta chain) sequence. With V trimmed by 5 bases and J by 4 bases, 9 bases remained unmatched. Per the germline V gene, CDR1 is SGHVS and CDR2 is FNYEAQ. The CDR3 runs 16 residues. This entry belongs to a study of cytomegalovirus exposure and HLA in healthy donors. PCR involved 60 Vbeta and 13 Jbeta primers. The table came from immunoSEQ multiplex PCR; TCRdb's copy has only in-frame clones and leaves some out. The sample yields 150,000 to 200,000 clones, over 60% seen once. The sample taken for sequencing was PBMCs. The receptor comes from a woman aged 45 to 65 in good health and CMV-seronegative. The chain has TRBV7-6 and TRBJ1-3; 9 bases are a match to TRBD1. CDR3 sequence (DNA): TGTGCCAGCAGCGAAAAACAGGGGGCATACGGAAACACCATATATTTT. Translated, it gives CASSEKQGAYGNTIYF.